This T cell receptor beta chain comes out of a study of cytomegalovirus exposure and HLA in healthy donors. Per the germline V gene, CDR1 is KGHSH and CDR2 is LQKENI. The CDR3 contains 20 residues. Trimming removed 1 base from V and 0 bases from J; junction bases left unmatched: 12. 60 Vbeta and 13 Jbeta primers were used in PCR. Repertoires were generated with immunoSEQ multiplex PCR, while TCRdb's copy carries only in-frame clones and drops some. The repertoire includes about 210,000 clones, around 90% of them detected once, and around 1% sits in the top ten. V gene TRBV18 combines with J gene TRBJ2-1, with TRBD2 matching 10 bases. The sequenced material came from PBMCs. The source is a boy aged 2 to 10 in good health and CMV-seronegative. CDR3 in DNA: TGTGCCAGCTCACCACTGCGTAGCGGGGGGCCCGACAGCTCCTACAATGAGCAGTTCTTC. This encodes CASSPLRSGGPDSSYNEQFF.